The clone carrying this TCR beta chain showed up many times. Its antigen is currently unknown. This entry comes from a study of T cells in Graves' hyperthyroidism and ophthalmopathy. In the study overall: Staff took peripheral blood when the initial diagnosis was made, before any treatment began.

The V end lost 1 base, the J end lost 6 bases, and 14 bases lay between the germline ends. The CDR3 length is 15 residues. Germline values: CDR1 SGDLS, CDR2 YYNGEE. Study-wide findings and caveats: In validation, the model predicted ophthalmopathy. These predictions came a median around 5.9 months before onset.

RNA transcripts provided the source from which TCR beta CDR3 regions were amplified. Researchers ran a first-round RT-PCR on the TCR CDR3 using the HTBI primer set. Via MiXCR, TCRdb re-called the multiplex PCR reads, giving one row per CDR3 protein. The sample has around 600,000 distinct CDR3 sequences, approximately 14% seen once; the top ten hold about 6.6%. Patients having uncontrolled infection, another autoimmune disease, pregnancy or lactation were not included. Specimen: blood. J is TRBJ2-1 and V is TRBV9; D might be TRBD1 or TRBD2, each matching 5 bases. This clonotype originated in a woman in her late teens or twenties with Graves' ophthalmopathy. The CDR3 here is CASSVFQSGGNEQFF. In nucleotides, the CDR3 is TGTGCCAGCAGCGTATTTCAGTCTGGGGGCAATGAGCAGTTCTTC.